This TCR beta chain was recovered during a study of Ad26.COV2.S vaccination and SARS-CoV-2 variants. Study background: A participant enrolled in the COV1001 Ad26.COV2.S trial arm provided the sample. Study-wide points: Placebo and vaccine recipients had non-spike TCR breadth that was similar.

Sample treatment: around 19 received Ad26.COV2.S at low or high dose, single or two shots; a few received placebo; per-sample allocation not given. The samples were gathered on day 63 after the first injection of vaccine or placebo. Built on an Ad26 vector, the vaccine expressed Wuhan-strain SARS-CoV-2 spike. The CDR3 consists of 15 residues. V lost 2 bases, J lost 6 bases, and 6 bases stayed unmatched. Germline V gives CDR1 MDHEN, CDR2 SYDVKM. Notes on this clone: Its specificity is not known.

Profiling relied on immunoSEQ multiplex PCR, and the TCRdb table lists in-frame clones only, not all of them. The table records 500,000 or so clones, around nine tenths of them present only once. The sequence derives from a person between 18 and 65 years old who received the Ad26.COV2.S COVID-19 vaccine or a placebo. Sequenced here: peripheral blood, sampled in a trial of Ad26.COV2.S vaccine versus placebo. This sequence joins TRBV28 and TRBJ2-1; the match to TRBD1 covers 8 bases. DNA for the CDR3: TGTGCCAGCAGTTTACGGGACAGGACTGTCAATGAGCAGTTCTTC. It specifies CASSLRDRTVNEQFF.